This record looks at one TCR beta chain sequence and its context. Its antigen is not known. This sample was taken from a study of cytomegalovirus exposure and HLA in healthy donors. Study results and limitations: Specificity of a few CMV-associated chains for CMV antigens was verified in vitro. For most TCR sequences rarity was the rule, although some public TCRs occurred in many donors.

The PCR employed 60 Vbeta primers together with 13 Jbeta primers. The assay was immunoSEQ multiplex PCR, and TCRdb's table has in-frame clones only and misses some. The data show 100,000 or so clones, roughly 80% seen once. Germline-derived CDR1 and CDR2 are SGHNT and YYREEE (reference sequence). V was pared by 0 bases and J by 3 bases, with 5 bases of the junction left unmatched. The CDR3 spans 16 residues. The sequence was obtained from a female donor in good health and CMV-seronegative. This chain uses TRBV5-4 with TRBJ2-1; TRBD2 aligns across 8 bases. Sequencing was carried out using PBMCs. CDR3 in DNA: TGTGCCAGCAGCTTGGCCGGGGCGGGAGGCTACAATGAGCAGTTCTTC. Its translation is CASSLAGAGGYNEQFF.